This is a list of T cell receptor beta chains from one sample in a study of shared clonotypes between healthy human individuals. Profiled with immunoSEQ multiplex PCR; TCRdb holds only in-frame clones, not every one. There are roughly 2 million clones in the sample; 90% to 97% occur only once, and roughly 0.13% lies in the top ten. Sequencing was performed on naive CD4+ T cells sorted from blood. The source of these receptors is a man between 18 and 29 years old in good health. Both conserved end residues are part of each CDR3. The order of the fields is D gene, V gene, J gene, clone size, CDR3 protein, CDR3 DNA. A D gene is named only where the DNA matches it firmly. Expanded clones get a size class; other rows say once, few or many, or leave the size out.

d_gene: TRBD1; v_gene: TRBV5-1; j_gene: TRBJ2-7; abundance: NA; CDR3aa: CASSLVTTGENEQYF; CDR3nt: TGCGCCAGCAGCTTGGTTACGACAGGGGAGAACGAGCAGTACTTC
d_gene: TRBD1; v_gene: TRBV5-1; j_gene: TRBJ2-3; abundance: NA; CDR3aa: CASSSWTGVFTDTQYF; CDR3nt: TGCGCCAGCAGCTCCTGGACAGGGGTCTTCACAGATACGCAGTATTTT
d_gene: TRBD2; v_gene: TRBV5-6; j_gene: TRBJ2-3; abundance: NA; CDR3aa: CASSLASGGVADTQYF; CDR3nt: TGTGCCAGCAGCTTGGCTAGCGGGGGGGTTGCAGATACGCAGTATTTT
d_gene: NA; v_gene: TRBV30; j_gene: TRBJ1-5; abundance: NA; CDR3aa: CAWSSTNQPQHF; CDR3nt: TGTGCCTGGAGTTCAACCAATCAGCCCCAGCATTTT
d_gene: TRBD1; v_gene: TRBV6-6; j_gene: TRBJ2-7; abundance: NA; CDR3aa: CASRPGQGATLGQYF; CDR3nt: TGTGCCAGCAGACCGGGACAGGGGGCCACTTTGGGGCAGTACTTC
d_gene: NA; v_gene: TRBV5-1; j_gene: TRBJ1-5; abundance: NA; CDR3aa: CASSRDSLGSNQPQHF; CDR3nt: TGCGCCAGCAGCCGCGACAGTCTAGGTAGCAATCAGCCCCAGCATTTT
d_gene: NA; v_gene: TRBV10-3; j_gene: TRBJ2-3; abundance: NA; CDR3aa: CAITAGISTDTQYF; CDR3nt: TGTGCCATCACGGCGGGGATTAGCACAGATACGCAGTATTTT
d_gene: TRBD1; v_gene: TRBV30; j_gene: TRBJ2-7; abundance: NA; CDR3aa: CAWSARTGGSEQYF; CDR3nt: TGTGCCTGGAGCGCCAGAACAGGGGGTAGCGAGCAGTACTTC
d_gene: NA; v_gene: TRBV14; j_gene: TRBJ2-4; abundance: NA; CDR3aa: CASSRAKNIQYF; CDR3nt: TGTGCCAGCAGCCGGGCCAAAAACATTCAGTACTTC
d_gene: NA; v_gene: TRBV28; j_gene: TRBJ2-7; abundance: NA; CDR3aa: CASSPHGSSYEQYF; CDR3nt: TGTGCCAGCAGTCCACACGGGAGCTCCTACGAGCAGTACTTC
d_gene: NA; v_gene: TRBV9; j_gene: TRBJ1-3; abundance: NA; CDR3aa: CASSVDNPAAGNTIYF; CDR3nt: TGTGCCAGCAGCGTAGATAACCCCGCTGCTGGAAACACCATATATTTT
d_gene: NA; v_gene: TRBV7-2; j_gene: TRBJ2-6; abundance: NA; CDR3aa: CASSFTGRTGGANVLTF; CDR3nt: TGTGCCAGCAGCTTCACAGGGAGGACGGGAGGGGCCAACGTCCTGACTTTC
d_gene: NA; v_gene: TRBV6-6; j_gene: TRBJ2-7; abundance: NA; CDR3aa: CASKNRGGGDEQYF; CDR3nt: TGTGCCAGCAAAAACCGCGGAGGCGGGGACGAGCAGTACTTC
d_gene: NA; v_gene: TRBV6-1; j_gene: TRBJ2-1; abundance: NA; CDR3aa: CASSPQSGPNNEQFF; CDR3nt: TGTGCCAGCAGTCCTCAGAGCGGGCCCAACAATGAGCAGTTCTTC
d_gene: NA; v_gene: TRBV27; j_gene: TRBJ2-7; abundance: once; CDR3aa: CASSAPEPSYEQYF; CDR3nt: TGTGCCAGCAGCGCTCCTGAACCCTCCTACGAGCAGTACTTC
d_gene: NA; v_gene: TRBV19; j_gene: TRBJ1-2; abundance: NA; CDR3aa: CASSTLNYGYTF; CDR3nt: TGTGCCAGTAGTACCCTTAACTATGGCTACACCTTC
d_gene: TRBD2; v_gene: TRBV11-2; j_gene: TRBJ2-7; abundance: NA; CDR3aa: CASRFGGVSYEQYF; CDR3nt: TGTGCCAGCAGGTTTGGGGGGGTCTCCTACGAGCAGTACTTC
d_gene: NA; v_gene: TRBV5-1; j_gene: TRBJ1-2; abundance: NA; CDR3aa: CASSLGTGRYGYTF; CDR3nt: TGCGCCAGCAGCTTGGGAACAGGGCGATATGGCTACACCTTC
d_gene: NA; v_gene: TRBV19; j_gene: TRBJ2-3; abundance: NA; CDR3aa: CASSYPGTTQYF; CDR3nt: TGTGCCAGTAGTTACCCCGGGACCACGCAGTATTTT
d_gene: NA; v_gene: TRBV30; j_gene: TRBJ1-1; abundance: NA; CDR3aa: CAWSVRRGNTEAFF; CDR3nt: TGTGCCTGGAGTGTTCGAAGAGGGAACACTGAAGCTTTCTTT
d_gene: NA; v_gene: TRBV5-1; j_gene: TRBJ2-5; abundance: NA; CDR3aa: CASSLNRPNQETQYF; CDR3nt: TGCGCCAGCAGCTTAAACCGACCGAACCAAGAGACCCAGTACTTC
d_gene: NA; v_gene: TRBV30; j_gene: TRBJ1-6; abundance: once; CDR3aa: CACQTGYNSPLHF; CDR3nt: TGTGCCTGCCAAACAGGGTATAATTCACCCCTCCACTTT
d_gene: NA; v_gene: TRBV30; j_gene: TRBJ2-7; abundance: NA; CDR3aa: CAWSAQTGEQYF; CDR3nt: TGTGCCTGGAGTGCCCAGACCGGCGAGCAGTACTTC
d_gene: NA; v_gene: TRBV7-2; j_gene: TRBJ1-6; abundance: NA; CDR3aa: CASSQDRPLHF; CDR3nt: TGTGCCAGCAGCCAGGACAGACCCCTCCACTTT
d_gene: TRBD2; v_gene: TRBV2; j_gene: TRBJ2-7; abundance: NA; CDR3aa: CASSALAGGHEQYF; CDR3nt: TGTGCCAGCAGTGCGCTAGCGGGGGGGCACGAGCAGTACTTC
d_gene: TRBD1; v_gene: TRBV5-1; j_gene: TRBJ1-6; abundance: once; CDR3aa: CASSLTFDRGDRYNSPLHF; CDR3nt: TGCGCCAGCAGCCTGACCTTCGACAGGGGCGATCGTTATAATTCACCCCTCCACTTT
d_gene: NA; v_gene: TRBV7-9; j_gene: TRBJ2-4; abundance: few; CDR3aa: CASSFRGAKNIQYF; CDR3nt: TGTGCCAGCAGTTTTCGGGGAGCCAAAAACATTCAGTACTTC
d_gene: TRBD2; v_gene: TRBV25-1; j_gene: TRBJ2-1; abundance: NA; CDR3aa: CASSDPGGSSYNEQFF; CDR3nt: TGTGCCAGCAGTGACCCCGGGGGGAGCTCCTACAATGAGCAGTTCTTC
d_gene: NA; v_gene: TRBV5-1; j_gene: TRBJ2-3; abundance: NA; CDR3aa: CASSLVGSDTQYF; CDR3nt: TGCGCCAGCAGCTTGGTAGGGTCAGATACGCAGTATTTT
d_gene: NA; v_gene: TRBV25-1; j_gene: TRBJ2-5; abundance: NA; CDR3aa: CASSETGGPKETQYF; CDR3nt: TGTGCCAGCAGTGAGACCGGGGGCCCCAAAGAGACCCAGTACTTC
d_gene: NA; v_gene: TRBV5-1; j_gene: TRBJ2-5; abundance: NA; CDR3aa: CASRTESKTQYF; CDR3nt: TGCGCCAGCAGGACGGAGTCAAAAACCCAGTACTTC
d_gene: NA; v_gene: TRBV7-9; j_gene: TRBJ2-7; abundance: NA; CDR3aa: CASIEPGHPSYEQYF; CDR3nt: TGTGCCAGCATCGAACCGGGACACCCATCCTACGAGCAGTACTTC
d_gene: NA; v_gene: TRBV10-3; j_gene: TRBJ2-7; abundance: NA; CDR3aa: CAISKGSLLEYEQYF; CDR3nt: TGTGCCATCAGTAAAGGGAGCCTCCTCGAATACGAGCAGTACTTC
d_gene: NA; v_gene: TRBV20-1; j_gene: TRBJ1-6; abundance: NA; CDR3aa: CSATANSPLHF; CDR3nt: TGCAGTGCCACAGCGAATTCACCCCTCCACTTT
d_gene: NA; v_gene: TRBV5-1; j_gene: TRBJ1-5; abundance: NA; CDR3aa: CASSLGLDQPQHF; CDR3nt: TGCGCCAGCAGCTTGGGACTAGATCAGCCCCAGCATTTT
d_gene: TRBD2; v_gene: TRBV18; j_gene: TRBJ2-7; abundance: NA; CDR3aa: CASSPNSNGGIYEQYF; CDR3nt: TGTGCCAGCTCACCAAATTCAAACGGGGGGATCTACGAGCAGTACTTC
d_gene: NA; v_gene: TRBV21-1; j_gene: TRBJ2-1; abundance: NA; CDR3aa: CASGVGGGNYNEQFF; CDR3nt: NA
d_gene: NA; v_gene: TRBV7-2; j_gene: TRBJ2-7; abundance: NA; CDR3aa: CASSFSGGPYEQYF; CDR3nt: TGTGCCAGCAGCTTTAGCGGAGGCCCCTACGAGCAGTACTTC
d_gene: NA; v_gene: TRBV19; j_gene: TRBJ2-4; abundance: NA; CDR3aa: CASSIAEKGKNIQYF; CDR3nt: TGTGCCAGTAGTATAGCTGAGAAAGGCAAAAACATTCAGTACTTC
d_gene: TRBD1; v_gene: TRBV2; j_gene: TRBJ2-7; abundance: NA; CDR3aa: CASSVDRAAPGQYF; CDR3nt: TGTGCCAGCAGTGTGGACAGGGCGGCCCCGGGGCAGTACTTC
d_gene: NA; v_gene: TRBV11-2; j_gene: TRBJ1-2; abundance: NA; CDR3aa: CASSLGRNYGYTF; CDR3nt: TGTGCCAGCAGCTTGGGACGTAACTATGGCTACACCTTC